This TCR beta chain was sequenced during a study of T-cell reconstitution after alpha-beta-depleted transplantation in children. Trimming at V came to 1 base and at J to 5 bases, leaving 8 bases not matched to a gene. This CDR3 spans 15 amino acids. The germline CDR1 and CDR2 sequences are WSHSY and SAAADI. As it was prepared, the TCRbeta library received unique molecular identifiers. TCRdb independently ran MiXCR on the PCR reads; one entry per CDR3 protein. The sample carries a few hundred thousand distinct CDR3 sequences, about a quarter recorded once. General study points: In patients about two months after transplant, alpha-beta T cells reportedly arose from several hundred expanded graft clones.

On this clonotype: No antigen is known for it.

The chain recombines TRBV10-2 with TRBJ2-7, with 7 bases identical to TRBD1. The sample in question was PBMCs, obtained before TCRalphabeta/CD19-depleted stem cell transplant. This sequence originates from a boy under three years old with Wiskott-Aldrich syndrome, due to receive a stem cell transplant. DNA of the CDR3: TGCGCCAGCAGTGAGTATCTGACAGGGATGGACGAGCAGTACTTC. Translation gives CASSEYLTGMDEQYF.